These 16 T cell receptor beta chains came from one sample sequenced in a study of CD8 T cells in ankylosing spondylitis. A single record per CDR3 protein comes from TCRdb applying MiXCR to the 5' RACE reads. The repertoire holds roughly 160,000 distinct CDR3 sequences, with approximately 9.9% as singletons. Sequencing used blood, either unsorted or a sorted T cell fraction (not recorded which). Receptor source: a female donor with ankylosing spondylitis or in good health (not recorded which).

This clonotype has just a few counts. The chain links TRBV7-8 to TRBJ2-5; no clear D gene. V was shortened by 2 bases and J by 5 bases, with 6 bases between the two germline ends. Germline V gene sequence: CDR1 SGHVS, CDR2 FQNEAQ. The CDR3 covers 12 residues. CDR3 protein: CASSLQGETQYF. The CDR3, as DNA: TGTGCCAGCAGCTTACAAGGGGAGACCCAGTACTTC.

The CDR3 DNA is TGTGCCAGCAGCCTTACGGGACTAGCGGACATACTTTCCTACGAGCAGTACTTC. Translating it yields CASSLTGLADILSYEQYF. The chain carries TRBV2 and TRBJ2-7, with 11 bases aligning to TRBD2. Germline loops: CDR1 SNHLY, CDR2 FYNNEI. This CDR3 region has 18 residues. The ends lost 6 bases at V and 1 base at J; junction bases unmatched: 14. Variable domain in full (rest from reference TRBV2 and TRBJ2-7): EPEVTQTPSHQVTQMGQEVILRCVPISNHLYFYWYRQILGQKVEFLVSFYNNEISEKSEIFDDQFSVERPDGSNFTLKIRSTKLEDSAMYFCASSLTGLADILSYEQYFGPGTRLTVT.

This clonotype was observed a handful of times. The rearrangement joins TRBV3-1 to TRBJ2-5; 9 nucleotides agree with TRBD2. V was clipped by 4 bases and J by 2 bases; unmatched bases: 8. CDR3 size: 16 residues. In germline, CDR1 is LGHDT, CDR2 YNNKEL (reference sequence). The CDR3 DNA reads as TGTGCCAGCAGCCGGGGGTCTAGCGGGACACAAGAGACCCAGTACTTC. Amino acid sequence: CASSRGSSGTQETQYF.

This clonotype was picked up a small number of times. The chain is built from TRBV7-9 and TRBJ2-7; a weak D match, TRBD1 (5 bases). This CDR3 has 15 amino acids. Per germline, CDR1 SEHNR and CDR2 FQNEAQ (reference sequence). V lost 5 bases and J lost 0, with 14 bases in between. The DNA for the CDR3 is TGTGCCAGCAGCGAGACAGTATCGACCTCCTACGAGCAGTACTTC. Its protein product is CASSETVSTSYEQYF.

This clonotype was observed many times. The rearrangement joins TRBV4-3 to TRBJ1-1, with no clear D. Germline CDR1 is LGHNA and CDR2 is YSLEER. The CDR3 totals 13 residues. Trimming pared 1 base from V and 5 bases from J, leaving 8 bases between. The CDR3 sequence is CASSQVTWTEAFF. DNA of the CDR3: TGCGCCAGCAGCCAAGTTACGTGGACTGAAGCTTTCTTT.

The chain couples TRBV28 to TRBJ2-7; D gene unclear. Germline assignment: CDR1 MDHEN and CDR2 SYDVKM. Deletions cut 5 bases from V and 5 bases from J, with 16 bases between. This CDR3 spans 14 amino acids. CDR3 sequence (DNA): TGTGCCAGCAGTCCCCGGGTGAGCCCCGACGAGCAGTACTTC. Protein product: CASSPRVSPDEQYF.

This chain connects TRBV11-2 to TRBJ2-7, with 8 bases lining up with TRBD2. Germline V gene lookup returns CDR1 SGHAT and CDR2 FQNNGV. CDR3 length: 14 amino acids. Unmatched junction bases numbered 5, after V lost 3 bases and J lost 4 bases. CDR3 sequence reads: CASSFPQREYEQYF. The CDR3 bases are TGTGCCAGCAGCTTTCCCCAGCGGGAGTACGAGCAGTACTTC.

This clonotype was counted between two and nine times. The gene calls are TRBV20-1 and TRBJ2-1; D ambiguous. The CDR3 covers 12 residues. Trimming took 6 bases from V and 8 from J, leaving 14 bases between them. CDR1 is DFQATT, CDR2 SNEGSKA, per germline (reference sequence). In nucleotides, the CDR3 is TGCAGTGCCCCCCGGTCTTCGGATGAGCAGTTCTTC. This gives the protein CSAPRSSDEQFF.

The sample holds many counts of this clonotype. The rearrangement links TRBV4-3 to TRBJ2-4; tentatively, D is TRBD2 (6 bases). Germline CDR1 and CDR2: LGHNA and YSLEER. The CDR3 is made up of 14 amino acids. Trimming left V 1 base short and J 8 bases short, with 12 bases between. The DNA for the CDR3 is TGCGCCAGCAGCCAAGGCGGATGGGGGGACATTCAGTACTTC. This gives the protein CASSQGGWGDIQYF.

This clonotype was observed many times. This rearrangement joins TRBV12-3 or TRBV12-4 to TRBJ2-3; 7 bases are a match to TRBD2. V lost 0 bases and J lost 5; bases outside the gene matches: 2. The CDR3 has 14 residues. The CDR3 is CASSLATGGDTQYF. In nucleotides, the CDR3 is TGTGCCAGCAGTTTAGCGACGGGGGGAGATACGCAGTATTTT.

This clonotype was recorded once. This sequence joins TRBV9 and TRBJ1-5, with a weak D call TRBD1 (5 bases). Germline lookup yields CDR1 SGDLS and CDR2 YYNGEE. CDR3 length: 14 residues. Trimming left V 4 bases short and J 4 bases short, with 12 bases between. In nucleotides, the CDR3 is TGTGCCAGCAGCCTCGGGACTATAAATCAGCCCCAGCATTTT. As protein: CASSLGTINQPQHF.

The sample holds many counts of this clonotype. The J gene is TRBJ1-1, the V gene TRBV29-1; D is unresolved. With 7 bases removed from V and 1 base from J, the gap between germline ends came to 10 bases. Germline CDR1 reads SQVTM; CDR2 reads ANQGSEA. The CDR3 is 12 amino acids. The CDR3 DNA is TGCAGCGCCTCCCCCGCGAACACTGAAGCTTTCTTT. Protein product: CSASPANTEAFF. The full variable domain, in which reference TRBV29-1 and TRBJ1-1 provide the parts outside the CDR3, is SAVISQKPSRDICQRGTSLTIQCQVDSQVTMMFWYRQQPGQSLTLIATANQGSEATYESGFVIDKFPISRPNLTFSTLTVSNMSPEDSSIYLCSASPANTEAFFGQGTRLTVV.

This clonotype was found many times. The chain has TRBV29-1 and TRBJ2-1, with 7 bases that match TRBD2. Germline CDR1 and CDR2: SQVTM and ANQGSEA. The CDR3 sequence is 12 residues long. J lost 7 bases, V lost 6 bases, and 6 bases had no gene match. This CDR3 is CSVSGGGNEQFF. DNA of the CDR3: TGCAGCGTGTCGGGAGGTGGTAATGAGCAGTTCTTC.

This chain joins TRBV20-1 and TRBJ2-2; D gene ambiguous. V lost 6 bases and J lost 2, with 10 bases in between. Germline V gene sequence: CDR1 DFQATT, CDR2 SNEGSKA (reference sequence). The CDR3 has 13 residues. CDR3 sequence (DNA): TGCAGTGCCCACCCCCCAAACACCGGGGAGCTGTTTTTT. Its protein is CSAHPPNTGELFF.

The J gene is TRBJ2-7, the V gene TRBV5-4, with unresolved D. The CDR3 is 12 amino acids. CDR1 is SGHNT, CDR2 YYREEE, per germline (reference sequence). Trimming took 0 bases from V and 5 from J, leaving 6 bases between them. The CDR3 here is CASSLDGNEQYF. CDR3 nucleotides: TGTGCCAGCAGCTTGGACGGAAACGAGCAGTACTTC.

This clonotype was seen a few times. V and J are TRBV27 and TRBJ2-2, with 7 bases identical to TRBD2. The germline V gene has CDR1 MNHEY and CDR2 SMNVEV (reference sequence). Unmatched junction bases numbered 4, after V lost 8 bases and J lost 1 base. This CDR3 is 14 amino acids long. CDR3 in amino acids: CASGGEWNTGELFF. CDR3 bases: TGTGCCAGCGGGGGGGAGTGGAACACCGGGGAGCTGTTTTTT.